This TCR beta chain was sequenced for a study of T cells after yellow fever vaccination. TCRdb re-derived calls from the 5' RACE reads in MiXCR, one entry per CDR3 protein. The sample includes 450,000 to 600,000 distinct CDR3 sequences, approximately 12% of them seen just once. Deletions cut 6 bases from V and 7 bases from J, with 13 bases between. Germline lookup yields CDR1 MDHEN and CDR2 SYDVKM. This CDR3 is 13 amino acids long. This clonotype was observed many times. The rearrangement links TRBV28 to TRBJ2-1; D is ambiguous. This sequence was found in a man under 40 who received the YFV17D yellow fever vaccine. The source was PBMCs, collected on the day of the yellow fever booster vaccination. CDR3 region: CASSLSSANEQFF. The CDR3 bases are TGTGCCAGCAGCCTCTCTTCCGCGAATGAGCAGTTCTTC.